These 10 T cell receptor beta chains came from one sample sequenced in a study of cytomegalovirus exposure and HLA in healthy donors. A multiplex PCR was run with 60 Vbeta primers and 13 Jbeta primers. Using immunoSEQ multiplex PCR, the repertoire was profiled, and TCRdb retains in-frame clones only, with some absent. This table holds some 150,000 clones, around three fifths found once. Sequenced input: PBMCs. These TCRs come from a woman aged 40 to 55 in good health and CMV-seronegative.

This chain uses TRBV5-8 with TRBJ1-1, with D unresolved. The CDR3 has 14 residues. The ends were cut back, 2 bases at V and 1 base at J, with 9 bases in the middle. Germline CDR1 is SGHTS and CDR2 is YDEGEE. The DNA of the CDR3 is TGTGCCAGCAGCTTAAGTCCTAGGAACACTGAAGCTTTCTTT. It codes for CASSLSPRNTEAFF.

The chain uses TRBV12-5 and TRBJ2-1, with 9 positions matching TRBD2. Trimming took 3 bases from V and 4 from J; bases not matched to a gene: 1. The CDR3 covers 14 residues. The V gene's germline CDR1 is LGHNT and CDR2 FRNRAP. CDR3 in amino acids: CASGLAGGYNEQFF. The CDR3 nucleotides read TGTGCTAGTGGTTTAGCGGGGGGTTACAATGAGCAGTTCTTC.

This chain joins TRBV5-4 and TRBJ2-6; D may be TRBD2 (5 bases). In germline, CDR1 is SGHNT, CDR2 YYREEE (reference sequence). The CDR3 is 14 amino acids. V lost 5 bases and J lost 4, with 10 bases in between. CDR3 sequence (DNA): TGTGCCAGCAGTTTCCGGGGAGGGGCCAACGTCCTGACTTTC. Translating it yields CASSFRGGANVLTF.

The CDR3 reads CASSQPGTGGNSPLHF. The CDR3 nucleotides read TGCGCCAGCAGCCAACCAGGGACAGGGGGGAATTCACCCCTCCACTTT. The V gene is TRBV4-1, the J gene TRBJ1-6, with 11 positions matching TRBD1. The germline V gene encodes CDR1 MGHRA and CDR2 YSYEKL. There are 16 residues in the CDR3. The V segment lost 2 bases and the J segment 7 bases; nucleotides outside the gene matches: 4.

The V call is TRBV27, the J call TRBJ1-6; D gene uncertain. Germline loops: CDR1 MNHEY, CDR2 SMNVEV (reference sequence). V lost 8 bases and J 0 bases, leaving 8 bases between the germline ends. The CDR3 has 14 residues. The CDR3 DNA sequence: TGTGCCAGCCGAAGGAGCTCCTATAATTCACCCCTCCACTTT. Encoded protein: CASRRSSYNSPLHF.

The CDR3 bases are TGCGCCAGCAGCCAAGGGGACAGCCGGTTCACAGATACGCAGTATTTT. It yields the protein CASSQGDSRFTDTQYF. V and J are TRBV4-1 and TRBJ2-3, with 7 bases aligning to TRBD1. The CDR3 runs to 16 residues. V was clipped by 1 base and J by 2 bases; unmatched bases: 6. From germline, CDR1 is MGHRA and CDR2 YSYEKL.

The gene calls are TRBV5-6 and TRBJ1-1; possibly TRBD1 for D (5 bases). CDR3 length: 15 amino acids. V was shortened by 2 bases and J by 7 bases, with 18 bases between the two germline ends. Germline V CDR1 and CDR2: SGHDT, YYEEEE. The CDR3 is CASSLSSAPGGEAFF. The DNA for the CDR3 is TGTGCCAGCAGCTTATCCTCAGCGCCCGGGGGTGAAGCTTTCTTT. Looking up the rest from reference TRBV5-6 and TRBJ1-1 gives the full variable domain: DAGVTQSPTHLIKTRGQQVTLRCSPKSGHDTVSWYQQALGQGPQFIFQYYEEEERQRGNFPDRFSGHQFPNYSSELNVNALLLGDSALYLCASSLSSAPGGEAFFGQGTRLTVV.

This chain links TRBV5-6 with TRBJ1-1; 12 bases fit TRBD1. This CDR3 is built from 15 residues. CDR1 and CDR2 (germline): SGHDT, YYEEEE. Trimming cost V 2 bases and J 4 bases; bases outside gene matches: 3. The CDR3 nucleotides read TGTGCCAGCAGCTTCGGGACAGGGGGCTTCACTGAAGCTTTCTTT. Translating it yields CASSFGTGGFTEAFF.

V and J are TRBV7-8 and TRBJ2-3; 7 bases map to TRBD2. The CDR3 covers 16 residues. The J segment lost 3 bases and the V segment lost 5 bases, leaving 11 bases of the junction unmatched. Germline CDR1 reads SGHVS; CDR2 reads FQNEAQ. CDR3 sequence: CASSLQRGPGTDTQYF. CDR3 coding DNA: TGTGCCAGCAGCCTTCAGCGGGGACCCGGGACAGATACGCAGTATTTT.

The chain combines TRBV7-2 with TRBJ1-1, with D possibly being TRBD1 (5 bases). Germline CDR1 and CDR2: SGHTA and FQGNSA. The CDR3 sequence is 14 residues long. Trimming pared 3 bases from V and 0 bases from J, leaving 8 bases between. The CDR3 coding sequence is TGTGCCAGCAGCTTGACAGTGATGAACACTGAAGCTTTCTTT. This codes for CASSLTVMNTEAFF.